The 13 T cell receptor beta chains in this list originate from one sample, sequenced in a study of shared clonotypes between healthy human individuals. Profiling relied on immunoSEQ multiplex PCR, and the TCRdb table lists in-frame clones only, not all of them. The table has roughly 640,000 clones, 97% seen once. The sequenced sample consisted of naive CD4+ T cells sorted from blood. Subset described: CD45RA+ positively selected. The receptors stem from a young woman in good health.

The gene calls are TRBV18 and TRBJ2-7, with no clear D. The V and J ends lost 2 bases and 6 bases respectively, with 11 bases between them. The germline V gene has CDR1 KGHSH and CDR2 LQKENI. The CDR3 runs 13 residues. The CDR3 reads CASSPDRWVEQYF. In DNA form, the CDR3 reads TGTGCCAGCTCACCAGACCGCTGGGTCGAGCAGTACTTC.

The chain links TRBV28 to TRBJ1-2, with D hard to call. The V gene's germline CDR1 is MDHEN and CDR2 SYDVKM. The length of the CDR3 is 13 residues. The V gene lost 4 bases and the J gene lost 3 bases, with 9 bases spanning the gap. CDR3 sequence (DNA): TGTGCCAGCAGTTCACAGAGCTACTATGGCTACACCTTC. This translates into CASSSQSYYGYTF.

The genes are TRBV18 and TRBJ1-1; D remains ambiguous. Trimming shortened V by 3 bases and J by 1 base, and 6 bases separated the two germline ends. Germline CDR1 KGHSH, CDR2 LQKENI. There are 13 residues in the CDR3. CDR3 in amino acids: CASSPDGNTEAFF. In DNA form, the CDR3 reads TGTGCCAGCTCACCGGATGGGAACACTGAAGCTTTCTTT.

In this sample, this clone turned up once. V and J are TRBV11-3 and TRBJ2-1; tentative D call: TRBD1 (6 bases). Trimming cost V 1 base and J 9 bases, with 10 bases left between them. CDR1 and CDR2 from the germline V gene are SGHNT and YENEEA. The CDR3 has 13 residues. In nucleotides, the CDR3 is TGTGCCAGCAGCTTAGCAGGGGCCCCTGAGCAGTTCTTC. As protein: CASSLAGAPEQFF.

This chain joins TRBV28 and TRBJ2-7; no clear D gene. Trimming left V 6 bases short and J 5 bases short, with 11 bases between. The CDR3 has 12 amino acids. Looked up from germline, CDR1 is MDHEN and CDR2 is SYDVKM. CDR3 nucleotides: TGTGCCAGCAGCCTATCAATCCACGAGCAGTACTTC. Protein: CASSLSIHEQYF.

The V call is TRBV5-1, the J call TRBJ2-7, with unresolved D. This CDR3 is built from 11 residues. Germline values: CDR1 SGHRS, CDR2 YFSETQ. Trimming pared 0 bases from V and 5 bases from J, leaving 3 bases between. CDR3 DNA: TGCGCCAGCAGCTTGGCTAACGAGCAGTACTTC. This encodes CASSLANEQYF. The full variable domain, completed using reference TRBV5-1 and TRBJ2-7, is KAGVTQTPRYLIKTRGQQVTLSCSPISGHRSVSWYQQTPGQGLQFLFEYFSETQRNKGNFPGRFSGRQFSNSRSEMNVSTLELGDSALYLCASSLANEQYFGPGTRLTVT.

The V gene is TRBV27, the J gene TRBJ2-7; D ambiguous. Looked up from germline, CDR1 is MNHEY and CDR2 is SMNVEV (reference sequence). The CDR3 sequence is 12 residues long. Trimming left V 3 bases short and J 5 bases short, with 8 bases between. CDR3 loop: CASSLGPHEQYF. CDR3 sequence (DNA): TGTGCCAGCAGTTTGGGCCCCCACGAGCAGTACTTC.

V and J are TRBV15 and TRBJ2-5, with D tentatively TRBD1 (6 bases). This CDR3 has 17 amino acids. V lost 6 bases to trimming and J lost 5 bases, with 25 bases between them. Germline V gene data show CDR1 as LNHNV and CDR2 as YYDKDF (reference sequence). CDR3 coding DNA: TGTGCCACCAGTGCGGACAGACGAAAGGGGTATGGGGAGACCCAGTACTTC. Amino acids: CATSADRRKGYGETQYF.

V gene TRBV6-6 combines with J gene TRBJ1-1, with D unclear. This CDR3 has 12 residues. V lost 0 bases and J lost 4, with 3 bases in between. Germline CDR1 reads MNHNY; CDR2 reads SVGAGI (reference sequence). CDR3 DNA: TGTGCCAGCAGTTACTCGCTCACTGAAGCTTTCTTT. Translated: CASSYSLTEAFF.

As concerns this clone: Other nucleotide sequences in the sample specify the same CDR3. CDR3 coding DNA: TGCGCCAGCAGCTTGGCCTTAACCGGGGAGCTGTTTTTT. As protein: CASSLALTGELFF. The V call is TRBV5-1, the J call TRBJ2-2, with no clear D. CDR1 and CDR2 from the germline V gene are SGHRS and YFSETQ. V lost 0 bases and J lost 5, with 5 bases in between. The CDR3 totals 13 residues.

The V and J genes are TRBV28 and TRBJ1-5, with TRBD1 matching 7 bases. The J segment lost 0 bases and the V segment lost 4 bases, leaving 0 bases of the junction unmatched. From germline, CDR1 is MDHEN and CDR2 SYDVKM. This CDR3 has 14 amino acids. This CDR3 is CASSWTGSNQPQHF. The CDR3 DNA sequence: TGTGCCAGCAGTTGGACAGGTAGCAATCAGCCCCAGCATTTT.

The J gene is TRBJ2-7, the V gene TRBV11-3; 8 bases map to TRBD1. This CDR3 is built from 15 residues. V gave up 4 bases and J gave up 5 bases; unmatched junction bases: 10. Germline lookup yields CDR1 SGHNT and CDR2 YENEEA. The CDR3 DNA reads TGTGCCAGCAGCTCGGGACAGGCTCACTTGGACGAGCAGTACTTC. This sequence encodes CASSSGQAHLDEQYF. Full variable domain (outside the CDR3, taken from reference TRBV11-3 and TRBJ2-7): EAGVVQSPRYKIIEKKQPVAFWCNPISGHNTLYWYLQNLGQGPELLIRYENEEAVDDSQLPKDRFSAERLKGVDSTLKIQPAELGDSAVYLCASSSGQAHLDEQYFGPGTRLTVT.

The count of this clone is one. The V call is TRBV27, the J call TRBJ2-7, with TRBD2 as a possible D gene (5 bases). Trimming stripped 1 base from V and 6 bases from J, with 13 bases between. The CDR3 has 14 amino acids. From germline, CDR1 is MNHEY and CDR2 SMNVEV (reference sequence). CDR3 amino acids: CASSLYPGWVEQYF. In DNA, the CDR3 is TGTGCCAGCAGTTTATATCCGGGATGGGTCGAGCAGTACTTC.